The 11 T cell receptor beta chains listed next were all sequenced from one sample in a study of control samples from healthy donors and cancer patients. Profiling relied on immunoSEQ multiplex PCR, and the TCRdb table lists in-frame clones only, not all of them. The sample lists approximately 140,000 clones, under 95% seen once, with approximately 5.7% in the top ten. Sequences were obtained from blood. The receptors shown here come from a man between 18 and 35 years old in good health.

V gene TRBV5-4 combines with J gene TRBJ2-1; D ambiguous. Germline lookup yields CDR1 SGHNT and CDR2 YYREEE (reference sequence). There are 13 residues in the CDR3. Trimming took 1 base from V and 6 from J, leaving 8 bases between them. This CDR3 is CASSLRHRNEQFF. The CDR3 nucleotides read TGTGCCAGCAGCTTGCGGCACCGCAATGAGCAGTTCTTC.

This chain connects TRBV28 to TRBJ1-1; D gene unclear. Trimming removed 2 bases from V and 1 base from J, with 5 bases in between. Germline assignment: CDR1 MDHEN and CDR2 SYDVKM. The CDR3 length is 13 residues. CDR3 nucleotides: TGTGCCAGCAGTTTAGACCCGAACACTGAAGCTTTCTTT. Its protein product is CASSLDPNTEAFF.

V gene TRBV30 combines with J gene TRBJ1-1; 7 bases are shared with TRBD1. The CDR3 is 14 residues long. Trimming at V came to 3 bases and at J to 1 base, leaving 5 bases not matched to a gene. Germline V gives CDR1 GTSNPN, CDR2 SVGIG (reference sequence). The CDR3 DNA reads TGTGCCTGGAGCCCGGGACAGAGGAACACTGAAGCTTTCTTT. This codes for CAWSPGQRNTEAFF.

The V and J genes are TRBV7-6 and TRBJ2-3; 13 bases are shared with TRBD2. The junction had 6 bases not matched to a gene; V was cut back by 5 bases and J by 4 bases. Germline CDR1 SGHVS, CDR2 FNYEAQ. This CDR3 comprises 16 residues. CDR3 coding DNA: TGTGCCAGCAGCGCCCGACTAGCGGGGGGTTCAGATACGCAGTATTTT. Its translation: CASSARLAGGSDTQYF.

The genes are TRBV11-1 and TRBJ1-1; no firm D call. Germline CDR1 SGHAT, CDR2 FQDESV (reference sequence). Trimming pared 1 base from V and 2 bases from J, leaving 8 bases between. This CDR3 contains 14 residues. CDR3 nucleotides: TGTGCCAGCAGCTTAGGGACGGTTAACACTGAAGCTTTCTTT. It encodes CASSLGTVNTEAFF.

CDR3 nucleotides: TGTGCCAGCAGCTTATTCCCCAATGACCGGACAGGGGGGACGTACGAGCAGTACTTC. Its translation: CASSLFPNDRTGGTYEQYF. The chain employs TRBV11-2 and TRBJ2-7; the match to TRBD1 covers 10 bases. V lost 2 bases to trimming and J lost 4 bases; unmatched junction nucleotides: 17. This CDR3 contains 19 residues. Per the germline V gene, CDR1 is SGHAT and CDR2 is FQNNGV.

The chain couples TRBV7-9 to TRBJ1-6; 7 bases align to TRBD1. This CDR3 region has 13 residues. V dropped 7 bases and J dropped 7; count of bases not matched to a gene: 4. Germline V lookup: CDR1 SEHNR, CDR2 FQNEAQ (reference sequence). For the CDR3, the DNA is TGTGCCAGCACTGGACAGGCCAATTCACCCCTCCACTTT. Amino acids: CASTGQANSPLHF.

This chain uses TRBV9 with TRBJ2-7; 12 nucleotides line up with TRBD2. The CDR3 totals 15 residues. The V gene end was trimmed by 3 bases and the J gene end by 6 bases; junction bases not matched to a gene: 7. Germline V lookup: CDR1 SGDLS, CDR2 YYNGEE. CDR3 DNA: TGTGCCAGCAGCGCCCGTGGACTAGCGGGACTCGAGCAGTACTTC. It specifies CASSARGLAGLEQYF.

This clone turned up a few times. This chain joins TRBV27 and TRBJ2-7; D ambiguous. The ends were cut back, 5 bases at V and 1 base at J, with 9 bases in the middle. The CDR3 loop spans 13 amino acids. Germline V CDR1 and CDR2: MNHEY, SMNVEV (reference sequence). The CDR3 DNA reads TGTGCCAGCAGTCAAGCAGGTTCCTACGAGCAGTACTTC. Protein sequence: CASSQAGSYEQYF.

This rearrangement joins TRBV29-1 to TRBJ2-1; D uncertain. This CDR3 region has 11 residues. Germline CDR1 and CDR2: SQVTM and ANQGSEA. Trimming left V 2 bases short and J 5 bases short, with 4 bases between. This CDR3 is CSVEPNNEQFF. The CDR3 coding sequence is TGCAGCGTTGAACCTAACAATGAGCAGTTCTTC.

This chain connects TRBV28 to TRBJ1-1, with D perhaps TRBD1 (5 bases). CDR1 is MDHEN and CDR2 is SYDVKM in the germline V gene. The ends were cut back, 3 bases at V and 4 bases at J, with 6 bases in the middle. CDR3 length: 12 residues. DNA of the CDR3: TGTGCCAGCAGTTTCAGGGCCACTGAAGCTTTCTTT. Translating it yields CASSFRATEAFF. The full variable domain, its missing parts supplied by reference TRBV28 and TRBJ1-1, is DVKVTQSSRYLVKRTGEKVFLECVQDMDHENMFWYRQDPGLGLRLIYFSYDVKMKEKGDIPEGYSVSREKKERFSLILESASTNQTSMYLCASSFRATEAFFGQGTRLTVV.